These T cell receptor beta chains were read from a single sample in a study of T-cell reconstitution after alpha-beta-depleted transplantation in children. TCRdb ran MiXCR on the PCR reads and lists one entry per CDR3 protein. The sample holds 250,000 to 400,000 distinct CDR3 sequences; approximately 23% are singletons and the top ten take roughly 9.8%. The sequencing used PBMCs, mostly from graft donor cells, collected 180 days after TCRalphabeta/CD19-depleted stem cell transplant. Source of these receptors: a male patient between 10 and 17 years old who had a stem cell transplant for acute lymphoblastic leukemia, so the T cells may come from the graft donor. Both conserved end residues are part of each CDR3. The D gene is left open where the match is weak. Expanded clones get a size class; other rows say once, few or many, or leave the size out.

CDR3nt: TGTGCCAGCAGCTCTATAAGGGGGCCCACCTACGAGCAGTACTTC
CDR3aa: CASSSIRGPTYEQYF
d_gene: TRBD1
v_gene: TRBV11-2
j_gene: TRBJ2-7
abundance: .

CDR3nt: TGTGCCAGCGGCTCCCCTGTTCCGGGAGGGCGGGCAGATACGCAGTATTTT
CDR3aa: CASGSPVPGGRADTQYF
d_gene: TRBD2
v_gene: TRBV6-1
j_gene: TRBJ2-3
abundance: few

CDR3nt: TGTGCCTGGAGTGTATGGGAGACCCAGTACTTC
CDR3aa: CAWSVWETQYF
d_gene: .
v_gene: TRBV30
j_gene: TRBJ2-5
abundance: few

CDR3nt: TGTGCCAGCAGCTTAGGTGGGGGCTATAGCTCCTACGAGCAGTACTTC
CDR3aa: CASSLGGGYSSYEQYF
d_gene: .
v_gene: TRBV7-2
j_gene: TRBJ2-7
abundance: few

CDR3nt: TGCAGTGCTGGACTAGCGGGAGGAGGCAAAAACATTCAGTACTTC
CDR3aa: CSAGLAGGGKNIQYF
d_gene: TRBD2
v_gene: TRBV20-1
j_gene: TRBJ2-4
abundance: few

CDR3nt: TGTGCCAGCAGCTCCGGGGCTCAATACGAGCAGTACTTC
CDR3aa: CASSSGAQYEQYF
d_gene: .
v_gene: TRBV7-9
j_gene: TRBJ2-7
abundance: .

CDR3nt: TGTGCCAGTAGTACTACAGGGGCTGGGGCCAACGTCCTGACTTTC
CDR3aa: CASSTTGAGANVLTF
d_gene: TRBD1
v_gene: TRBV19
j_gene: TRBJ2-6
abundance: few

CDR3nt: TGTGCCAGCAGCTTTAGGACGGGGAACACTGAAGCTTTCTTT
CDR3aa: CASSFRTGNTEAFF
d_gene: .
v_gene: TRBV5-4
j_gene: TRBJ1-1
abundance: .

CDR3nt: TGCGCCAGCAGTGAGTCGAACGGTCAAGAGACCCAGTACTTC
CDR3aa: CASSESNGQETQYF
d_gene: .
v_gene: TRBV10-2
j_gene: TRBJ2-5
abundance: .

CDR3nt: TGCAGTGCCGGGACTAGCGGGAGGTTAGTCTACGAGCAGTACTTC
CDR3aa: CSAGTSGRLVYEQYF
d_gene: TRBD2
v_gene: TRBV20-1
j_gene: TRBJ2-7
abundance: once

CDR3nt: TGCAGTGCTAGAGAACCAGGGGTCGGCTACACCTTC
CDR3aa: CSAREPGVGYTF
d_gene: .
v_gene: TRBV20-1
j_gene: TRBJ1-2
abundance: few

CDR3nt: TGTGCCAGCAGTTTGGACGGGACTAGCGTTGAGACCCAGTACTTC
CDR3aa: CASSLDGTSVETQYF
d_gene: TRBD2
v_gene: TRBV27
j_gene: TRBJ2-5
abundance: .

CDR3nt: TGTGCCAGCAGCCCAATCAGCGGGTCAATCTACAATGAGCAGTTCTTC
CDR3aa: CASSPISGSIYNEQFF
d_gene: .
v_gene: TRBV7-3
j_gene: TRBJ2-1
abundance: few

CDR3nt: TGTGCCAGCAGCTTATCTGTGGGGTTGGTAGGCCCTGAAGCTTTCTTT
CDR3aa: CASSLSVGLVGPEAFF
d_gene: .
v_gene: TRBV7-9
j_gene: TRBJ1-1
abundance: .

CDR3nt: TGTGCCAGCAGCTTAAATGGAGGAGAGACCCAGTACTTC
CDR3aa: CASSLNGGETQYF
d_gene: .
v_gene: TRBV7-3
j_gene: TRBJ2-5
abundance: few

CDR3nt: TGTGCCAGCAGGGATACAGGGGGCCCCTACGAGCAGTACTTC
CDR3aa: CASRDTGGPYEQYF
d_gene: TRBD1
v_gene: TRBV6-1
j_gene: TRBJ2-7
abundance: .

CDR3nt: TGCGCCAGCAGATATTTAGCGGGAGGCCACAATGAGCAGTTCTTC
CDR3aa: CASRYLAGGHNEQFF
d_gene: TRBD2
v_gene: TRBV5-1
j_gene: TRBJ2-1
abundance: few

CDR3nt: TGTGCCACCAGTCTTAAGGCGGGAGGAAGAGATACGCAGTATTTT
CDR3aa: CATSLKAGGRDTQYF
d_gene: TRBD2
v_gene: TRBV24-1
j_gene: TRBJ2-3
abundance: .

CDR3nt: TGCAGTGCGCGGGTAGCCAAAAACATTCAGTACTTC
CDR3aa: CSARVAKNIQYF
d_gene: .
v_gene: TRBV20-1
j_gene: TRBJ2-4
abundance: many

CDR3nt: TGTGCCAGCAGCCCGCTCCAGGGGAGGAATGAGCAGTTCTTC
CDR3aa: CASSPLQGRNEQFF
d_gene: .
v_gene: TRBV14
j_gene: TRBJ2-1
abundance: .

CDR3nt: TGTGCCAGCAGCGCTAAAAGGGCGGGAGCTCACTCAGGAGAGACCCAGTACTTC
CDR3aa: CASSAKRAGAHSGETQYF
d_gene: TRBD2
v_gene: TRBV11-1
j_gene: TRBJ2-5
abundance: .

CDR3nt: TGTGCCAGCAGTTCCCGGGACAGGGGCCGCCTTAATGAAAAACTGTTTTTT
CDR3aa: CASSSRDRGRLNEKLFF
d_gene: TRBD1
v_gene: TRBV27
j_gene: TRBJ1-4
abundance: .

CDR3nt: TGTGCCAGCCTAGTTAGGGACAGAAACACAGATACGCAGTATTTT
CDR3aa: CASLVRDRNTDTQYF
d_gene: TRBD1
v_gene: TRBV7-2
j_gene: TRBJ2-3
abundance: few

CDR3nt: TGTGCCAGCAGTCCCTGGACAGGGGGCAATGAGCAGTTCTTC
CDR3aa: CASSPWTGGNEQFF
d_gene: TRBD1
v_gene: TRBV12-3/TRBV12-4
j_gene: TRBJ2-1
abundance: many

CDR3nt: TGTGCCAGCGACGGTGGGTCCGGGTCTGGGGCCAACGTCCTGACTTTC
CDR3aa: CASDGGSGSGANVLTF
d_gene: .
v_gene: TRBV27
j_gene: TRBJ2-6
abundance: many

CDR3nt: TGTGCCAGCAGCTCAACCGGGACAGGGGGCAATGAGCAGTTCTTC
CDR3aa: CASSSTGTGGNEQFF
d_gene: TRBD1
v_gene: TRBV7-7
j_gene: TRBJ2-1
abundance: .

CDR3nt: TGTGCCAGCAGTTTAGGGGCGGGGGGAAACATTCAGTACTTC
CDR3aa: CASSLGAGGNIQYF
d_gene: TRBD2
v_gene: TRBV12-3/TRBV12-4
j_gene: TRBJ2-4
abundance: few

CDR3nt: TGTGCCAGCAGTCCATACAGCGTCGACAGGGGGAAGACCCAGTACTTC
CDR3aa: CASSPYSVDRGKTQYF
d_gene: TRBD1
v_gene: TRBV28
j_gene: TRBJ2-5
abundance: .

CDR3nt: TGCAGCGTTGACGCAGGGATGAACACTGAAGCTTTCTTT
CDR3aa: CSVDAGMNTEAFF
d_gene: .
v_gene: TRBV29-1
j_gene: TRBJ1-1
abundance: .

CDR3nt: TGTGCCAGCAGCGTAGTAGCGGGAAGGTACAATGAGCAGTTCTTC
CDR3aa: CASSVVAGRYNEQFF
d_gene: TRBD2
v_gene: TRBV9
j_gene: TRBJ2-1
abundance: .

CDR3nt: TGTGCCAGCAGCTTAGCGGTAGGGGGCCCCGCCAAAAACATTCAGTACTTC
CDR3aa: CASSLAVGGPAKNIQYF
d_gene: TRBD1
v_gene: TRBV7-9
j_gene: TRBJ2-4
abundance: few

CDR3nt: TGTGCCACCAGTGATTCTGTGGTCTTGGATGAGCAGTTCTTC
CDR3aa: CATSDSVVLDEQFF
d_gene: .
v_gene: TRBV24-1
j_gene: TRBJ2-1
abundance: few

CDR3nt: TGCAGTGCTAGTCGCCGGGTGGGAATGGACGCCGATACGCAGTATTTT
CDR3aa: CSASRRVGMDADTQYF
d_gene: .
v_gene: TRBV20-1
j_gene: TRBJ2-3
abundance: .